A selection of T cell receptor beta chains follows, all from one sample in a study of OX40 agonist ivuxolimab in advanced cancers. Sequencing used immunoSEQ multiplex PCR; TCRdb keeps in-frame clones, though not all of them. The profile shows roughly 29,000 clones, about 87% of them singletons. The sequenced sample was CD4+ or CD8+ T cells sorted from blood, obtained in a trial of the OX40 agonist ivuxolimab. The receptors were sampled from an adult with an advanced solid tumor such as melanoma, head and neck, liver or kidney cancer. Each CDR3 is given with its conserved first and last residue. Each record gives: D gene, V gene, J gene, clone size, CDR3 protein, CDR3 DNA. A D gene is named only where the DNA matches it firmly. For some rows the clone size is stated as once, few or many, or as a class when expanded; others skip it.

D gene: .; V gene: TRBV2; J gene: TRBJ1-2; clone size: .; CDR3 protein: CASSPGAAANYGYTF; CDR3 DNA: TGTGCCAGCAGCCCTGGGGCAGCGGCTAACTATGGCTACACCTTC
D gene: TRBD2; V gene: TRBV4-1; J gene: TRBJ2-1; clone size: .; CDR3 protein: CASSHEPGGNEQFF; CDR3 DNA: TGCGCCAGCAGCCATGAACCGGGGGGAAACGAGCAGTTCTTC
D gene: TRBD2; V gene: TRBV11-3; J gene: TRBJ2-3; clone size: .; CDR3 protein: CASSARLAGGSSTDTQYF; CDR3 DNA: TGTGCCAGCAGCGCCCGACTAGCGGGAGGTTCTAGCACAGATACGCAGTATTTT
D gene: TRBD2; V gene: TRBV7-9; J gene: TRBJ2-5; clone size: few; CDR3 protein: CASSSPWGGSSPQETQYF; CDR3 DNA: TGTGCCAGCAGCTCGCCCTGGGGCGGGAGCTCCCCGCAAGAGACCCAGTACTTC
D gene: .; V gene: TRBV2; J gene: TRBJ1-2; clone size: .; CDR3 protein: CASTSEGEVYGYTF; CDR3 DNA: TGTGCCAGCACCTCGGAGGGGGAAGTCTATGGCTACACCTTC
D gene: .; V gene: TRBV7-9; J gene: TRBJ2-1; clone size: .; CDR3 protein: CASSSPVVAAYNEQFF; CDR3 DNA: TGTGCCAGCAGCTCCCCTGTAGTAGCGGCGTACAATGAGCAGTTCTTC
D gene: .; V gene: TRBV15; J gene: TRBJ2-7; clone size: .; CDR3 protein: CATSRDRDLIWEQYF; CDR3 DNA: TGTGCCACCAGCAGAGATCGGGACCTGATATGGGAGCAGTACTTC
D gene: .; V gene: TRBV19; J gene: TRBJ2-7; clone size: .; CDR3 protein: CASSMGTPDEQYF; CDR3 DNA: TGTGCCAGTAGTATGGGGACTCCAGACGAGCAGTACTTC
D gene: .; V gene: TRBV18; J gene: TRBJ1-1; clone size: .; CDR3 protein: CASSPTETLRNTEAFF; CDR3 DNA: TGTGCCAGCTCACCGACAGAAACCCTGCGGAACACTGAAGCTTTCTTT
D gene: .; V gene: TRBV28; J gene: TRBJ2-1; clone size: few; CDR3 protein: CASRTSSGEQFF; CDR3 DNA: TGTGCCAGCAGGACTAGTTCGGGTGAGCAGTTCTTC
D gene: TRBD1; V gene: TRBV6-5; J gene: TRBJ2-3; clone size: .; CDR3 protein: CASSYLQGAGTDTQYF; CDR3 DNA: TGTGCCAGCAGTTACTTACAGGGGGCGGGCACAGATACGCAGTATTTT
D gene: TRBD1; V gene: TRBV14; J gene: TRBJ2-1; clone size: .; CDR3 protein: CASSQADRYNEQFF; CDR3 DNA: TGTGCCAGCAGCCAAGCGGACAGGTACAATGAGCAGTTCTTC
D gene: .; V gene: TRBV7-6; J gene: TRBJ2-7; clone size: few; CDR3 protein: CASSFTDNEQYF; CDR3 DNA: TGTGCCAGCAGCTTTACTGACAACGAGCAGTACTTC
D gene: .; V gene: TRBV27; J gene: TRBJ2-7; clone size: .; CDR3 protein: CASSPGTNYEQYF; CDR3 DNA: TGTGCCAGCAGTCCGGGGACCAACTACGAGCAGTACTTC
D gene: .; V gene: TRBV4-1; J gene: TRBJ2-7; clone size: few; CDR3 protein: CASSQGPSSYEQYF; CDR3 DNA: TGCGCCAGCAGCCAAGGTCCGTCGTCCTACGAGCAGTACTTC
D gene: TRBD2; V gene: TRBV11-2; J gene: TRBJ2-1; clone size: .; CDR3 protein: CASSLGTSVDDEQFF; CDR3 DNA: TGTGCCAGCAGCTTGGGGACTAGCGTCGACGATGAGCAGTTCTTC
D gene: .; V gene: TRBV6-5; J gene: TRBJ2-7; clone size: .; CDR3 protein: CASSHPYEQYF; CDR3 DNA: TGTGCCAGCAGCCACCCGTACGAGCAGTACTTC
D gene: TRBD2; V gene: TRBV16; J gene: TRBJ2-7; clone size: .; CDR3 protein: CASSQVSGVLIYEQYF; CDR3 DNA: TGTGCCAGCAGCCAGGTGAGCGGGGTACTGATCTACGAGCAGTACTTC
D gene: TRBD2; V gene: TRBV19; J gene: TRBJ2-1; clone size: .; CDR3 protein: CASRDLAGGGYNEQFF; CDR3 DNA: TGTGCCAGTAGAGATCTAGCGGGGGGCGGTTACAATGAGCAGTTCTTC
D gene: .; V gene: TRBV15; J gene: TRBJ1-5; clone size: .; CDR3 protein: CATSRPLGRTPFNQPQHF; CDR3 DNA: TGTGCCACCAGCAGACCCCTGGGTCGGACACCTTTTAATCAGCCCCAGCATTTT
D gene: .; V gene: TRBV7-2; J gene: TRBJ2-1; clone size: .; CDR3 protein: CASSQGHSSYNEQFF; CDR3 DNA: TGTGCCAGCAGCCAAGGACACAGCTCCTACAATGAGCAGTTCTTC
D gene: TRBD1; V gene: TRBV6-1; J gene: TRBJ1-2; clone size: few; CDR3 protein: CASSVGQGPNYGYTF; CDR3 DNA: TGTGCCAGCAGTGTTGGACAGGGCCCTAACTATGGCTACACCTTC
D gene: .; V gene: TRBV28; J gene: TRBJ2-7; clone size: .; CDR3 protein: CASSLKTTEQYF; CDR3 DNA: TGTGCCAGCAGTTTAAAAACGACCGAGCAGTACTTC
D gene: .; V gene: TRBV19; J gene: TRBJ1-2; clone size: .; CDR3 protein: CASSTGGGYTF; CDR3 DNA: TGTGCCAGTAGTACCGGGGGTGGCTACACCTTC
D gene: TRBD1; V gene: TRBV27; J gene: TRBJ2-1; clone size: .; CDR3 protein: CASSLALQGEQFF; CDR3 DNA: TGTGCCAGCAGTTTAGCCTTACAGGGGGAGCAGTTCTTC
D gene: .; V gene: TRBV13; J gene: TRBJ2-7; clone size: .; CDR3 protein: CASSPRGGYEQYF; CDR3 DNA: TGTGCCAGCAGCCCAAGGGGGGGCTACGAGCAGTACTTC
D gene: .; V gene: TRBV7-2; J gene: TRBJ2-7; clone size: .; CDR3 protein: CASSLSGSYEQYF; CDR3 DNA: TGTGCCAGCAGCCTTAGCGGATCCTACGAGCAGTACTTC
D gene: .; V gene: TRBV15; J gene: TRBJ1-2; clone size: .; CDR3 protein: CATSRDGETYGYTF; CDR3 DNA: TGTGCCACCAGCAGAGATGGAGAAACCTATGGCTACACCTTC
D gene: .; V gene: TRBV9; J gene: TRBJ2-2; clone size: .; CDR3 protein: CASSVGVNTGELFF; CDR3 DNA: TGTGCCAGCAGCGTAGGAGTCAACACCGGGGAGCTGTTTTTT
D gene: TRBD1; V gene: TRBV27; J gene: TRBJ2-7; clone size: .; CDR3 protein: CASIPSSGTGVYEQYF; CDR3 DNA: TGTGCCAGCATTCCCTCTTCCGGGACAGGTGTCTACGAGCAGTACTTC
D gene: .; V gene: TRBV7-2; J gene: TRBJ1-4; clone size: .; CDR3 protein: CASGQGLGEKLFF; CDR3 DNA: TGTGCCAGCGGGCAGGGGCTCGGTGAAAAACTGTTTTTT
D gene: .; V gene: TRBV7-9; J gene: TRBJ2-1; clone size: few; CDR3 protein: CASSLGGGNEQFF; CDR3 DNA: TGTGCCAGCAGCTTAGGGGGAGGCAATGAGCAGTTCTTC